The sequence of this T cell receptor beta chain was determined in a study of blood T cell repertoires in COVID-19. Overall study context: The samples span acute and convalescent COVID-19 from the United States, Italy and Spain. PBMCs, B-cell-depleted T cells, or T cells provided the cDNA or gDNA that made up the material.

The germline V gene encodes CDR1 SGHAT and CDR2 FQNNGV. The germline V and J ends were trimmed by 1 base and 4 bases, with 11 bases remaining between them. This CDR3 is 15 amino acids long. Per the authors' pipeline: Scientists estimated how many nucleated cells there were by amplifying reference gene primers. Generated by immunoSEQ multiplex PCR, the TCRdb table keeps only in-frame clones and is missing some. V and J calls and clone size follow that table, whereas D and trimming were derived from the DNA. The table lists 37,000 or so clones, 75% to 90% of them singletons. The clonotype was recovered from a man aged 65-85 years with acute or convalescent COVID-19. The V and J genes are TRBV11-2 and TRBJ2-1, with D possibly being TRBD2 (5 bases). Sequenced sample: peripheral blood. The CDR3 DNA sequence: TGTGCCAGCAGCTTAGGAAGCGGAGCTTACAATGAGCAGTTCTTC. Its protein product is CASSLGSGAYNEQFF.